This T cell receptor (beta chain) is drawn from a study of OX40 agonist ivuxolimab in advanced cancers. This CDR3 is 11 amino acids long. Between the trimmed V and J ends, which lost 3 bases and 7 bases, there was a span of 6 bases. Per germline, CDR1 MNHEY and CDR2 SVGAGI. The repertoire was sequenced with immunoSEQ multiplex PCR; TCRdb's copy has only in-frame clones and lacks some. The profile covers approximately 100,000 clones, with 75% to 95% appearing a single time and around 0.3% taken by the ten largest. Overall study results and limits: At 0.1 to 3.0 mg/kg and by week 6, CD4+ and CD8+ T cells in the blood had expanded clonally.

The study sampled blood at baseline, cycle 4 day 1, and cycle 7 day 1. In the case of this clone: Its matching antigen is unknown.

The clonotype was recovered from an adult with an advanced solid tumor such as melanoma, head and neck, liver or kidney cancer. The sequenced sample was CD4+ or CD8+ T cells sorted from blood, obtained in a trial of the OX40 agonist ivuxolimab. V is TRBV6-5 and J is TRBJ1-2; D gene uncertain. CDR3 region: CASSYLGGYTF. CDR3 DNA sequence: TGTGCCAGCAGTTATCTTGGTGGCTACACCTTC.